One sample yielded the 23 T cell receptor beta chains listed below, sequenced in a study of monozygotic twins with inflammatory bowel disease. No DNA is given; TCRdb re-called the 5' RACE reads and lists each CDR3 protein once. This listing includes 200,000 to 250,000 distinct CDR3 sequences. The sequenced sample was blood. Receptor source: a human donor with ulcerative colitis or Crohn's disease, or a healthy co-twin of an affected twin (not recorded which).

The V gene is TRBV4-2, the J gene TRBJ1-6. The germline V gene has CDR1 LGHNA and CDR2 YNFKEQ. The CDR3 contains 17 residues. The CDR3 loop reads CASSQEFRATYNSPLHF.

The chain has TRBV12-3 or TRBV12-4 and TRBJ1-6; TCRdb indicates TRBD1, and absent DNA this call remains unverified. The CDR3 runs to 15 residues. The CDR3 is CASSASQGYYSPLHF.

The CDR3 loop is CASSIATGGWGTEAFF. The chain carries TRBV19 and TRBJ1-1; the D call of TRBD1 rests on TCRdb alone, since no DNA is present to check it. The germline gives CDR1 LNHDA, CDR2 SQIVND (reference sequence). The length of the CDR3 is 16 residues. Using reference TRBV19 and TRBJ1-1 for the parts outside the CDR3, the full variable domain is DGGITQSPKYLFRKEGQNVTLSCEQNLNHDAMYWYRQDPGQGLRLIYYSQIVNDFQKGDIAEGYSVSREKKESFPLTVTSAQKNPTAFYLCASSIATGGWGTEAFFGQGTRLTVV.

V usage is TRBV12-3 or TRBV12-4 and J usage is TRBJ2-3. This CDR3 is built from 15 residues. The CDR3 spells CASSPTQGGADTQYF.

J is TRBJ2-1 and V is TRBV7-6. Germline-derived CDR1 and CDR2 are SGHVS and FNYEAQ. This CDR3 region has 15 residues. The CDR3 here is CASSLGDFSYNEQFF.

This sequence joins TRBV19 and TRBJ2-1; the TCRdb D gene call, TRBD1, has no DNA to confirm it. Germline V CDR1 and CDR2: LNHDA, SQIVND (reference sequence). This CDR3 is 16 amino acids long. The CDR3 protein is CASAYLRTGKYNEQFF.

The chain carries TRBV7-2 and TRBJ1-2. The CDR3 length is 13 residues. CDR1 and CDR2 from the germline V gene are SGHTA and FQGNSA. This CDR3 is CASSLGFNYGYTF.

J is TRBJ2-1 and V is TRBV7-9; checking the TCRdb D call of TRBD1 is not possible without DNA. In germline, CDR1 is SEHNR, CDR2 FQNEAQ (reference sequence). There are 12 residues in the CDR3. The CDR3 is CASSSGQGVEFF.

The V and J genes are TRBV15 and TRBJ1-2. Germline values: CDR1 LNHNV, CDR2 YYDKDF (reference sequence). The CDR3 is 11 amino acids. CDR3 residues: CATSSGYGYTF.

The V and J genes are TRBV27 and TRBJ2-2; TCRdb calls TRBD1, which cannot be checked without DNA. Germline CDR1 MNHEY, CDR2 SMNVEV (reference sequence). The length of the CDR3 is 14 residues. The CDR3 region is CASRGGQKTGELFF.

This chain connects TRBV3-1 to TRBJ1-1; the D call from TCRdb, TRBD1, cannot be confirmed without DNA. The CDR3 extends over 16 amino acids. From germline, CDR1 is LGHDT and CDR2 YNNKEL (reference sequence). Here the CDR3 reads CASSPVGQGINTEAFF.

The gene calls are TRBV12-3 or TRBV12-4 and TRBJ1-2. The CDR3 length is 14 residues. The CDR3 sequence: CASSLRGFNYGYTF.

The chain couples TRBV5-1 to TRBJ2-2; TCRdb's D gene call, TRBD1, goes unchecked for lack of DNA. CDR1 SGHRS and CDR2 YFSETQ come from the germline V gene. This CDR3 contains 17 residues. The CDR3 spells CASRTDRGKGNTGELFF.

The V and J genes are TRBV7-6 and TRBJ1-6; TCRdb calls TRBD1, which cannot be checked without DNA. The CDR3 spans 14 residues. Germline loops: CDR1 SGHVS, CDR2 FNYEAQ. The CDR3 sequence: CASSSGQGHSPLHF.

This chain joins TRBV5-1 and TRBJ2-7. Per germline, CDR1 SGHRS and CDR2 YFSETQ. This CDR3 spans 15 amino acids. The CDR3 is CASSPEGVPSYEQYF. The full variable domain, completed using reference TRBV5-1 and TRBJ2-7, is KAGVTQTPRYLIKTRGQQVTLSCSPISGHRSVSWYQQTPGQGLQFLFEYFSETQRNKGNFPGRFSGRQFSNSRSEMNVSTLELGDSALYLCASSPEGVPSYEQYFGPGTRLTVT.

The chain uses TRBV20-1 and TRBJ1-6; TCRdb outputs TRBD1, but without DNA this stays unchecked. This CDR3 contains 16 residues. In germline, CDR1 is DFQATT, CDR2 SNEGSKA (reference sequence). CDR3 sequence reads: CSAPRNRDIYNSPLHF.

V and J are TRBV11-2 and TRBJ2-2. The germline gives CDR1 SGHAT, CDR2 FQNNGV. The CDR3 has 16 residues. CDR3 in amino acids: CASSLGSGTNTGELFF.

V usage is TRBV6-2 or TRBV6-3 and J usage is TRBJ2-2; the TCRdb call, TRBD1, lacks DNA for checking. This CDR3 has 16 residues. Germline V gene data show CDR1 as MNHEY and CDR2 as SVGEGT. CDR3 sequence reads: CASSLQGLLNTGELFF.

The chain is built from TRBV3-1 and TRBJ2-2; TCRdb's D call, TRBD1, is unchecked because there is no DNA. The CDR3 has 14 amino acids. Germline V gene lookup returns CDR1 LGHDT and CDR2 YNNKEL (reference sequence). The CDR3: CASSQDPGTGELFF.

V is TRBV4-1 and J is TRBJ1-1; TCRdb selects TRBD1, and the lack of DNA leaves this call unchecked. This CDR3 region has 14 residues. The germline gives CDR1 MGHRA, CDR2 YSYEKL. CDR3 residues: CASSSRELNTEAFF.

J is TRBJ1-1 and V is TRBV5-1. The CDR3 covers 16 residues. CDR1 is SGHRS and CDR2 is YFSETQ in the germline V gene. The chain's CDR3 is CASSWGPSGEYTEAFF.

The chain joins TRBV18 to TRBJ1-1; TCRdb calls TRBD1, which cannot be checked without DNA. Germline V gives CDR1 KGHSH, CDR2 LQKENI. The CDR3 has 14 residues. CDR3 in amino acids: CASSREGGPTEAFF.

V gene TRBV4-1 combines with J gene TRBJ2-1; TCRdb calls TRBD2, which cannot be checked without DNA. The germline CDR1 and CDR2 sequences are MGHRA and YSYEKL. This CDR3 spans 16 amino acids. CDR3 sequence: CASSLLSGGPYNEQFF.